The clone carrying this TCR beta chain turned up a few times. The antigen is not known. The V gene end was trimmed by 2 bases and the J gene end by 12 bases; junction bases not matched to a gene: 10. The CDR3 spans 14 residues. The germline CDR1 and CDR2 sequences are SGDLS and YYNGEE. Isolation of CD4+ naive, central memory, regulatory and stem cell-like memory cells was achieved by sorting via CD45RO/CCR7/CD25/CD127/CD95/CD27. The sample originates from a study of beta chain features in type 1 diabetes. Overall study results and limits: Type 1 diabetes patients showed fewer insertions and more deletions at VDJ junctions. Researchers caution that PCR might favor shorter templates, equally among patients and controls. Researchers cautioned that cDNA sequencing could over-represent cells with high TCR expression.

All of the isolated RNA was reverse transcribed, so expressed TCRB transcripts were sequenced. Assay used: immunoSEQ multiplex PCR; TCRdb lists only in-frame clones, some missing. The repertoire holds hundreds of thousands of clones, with approximately 9.9% as singletons. The sequenced sample consisted of naive CD4+ T cells from blood. This clonotype originated in a woman aged 25 to 39 in good health. The chain joins TRBV9 to TRBJ2-1, with TRBD2 identical over 8 bases. The CDR3 is CASSVDPGLERQFF. In nucleotides, the CDR3 is TGTGCCAGCAGCGTGGATCCGGGACTAGAAAGGCAGTTCTTC.